This record looks at one TCR beta chain sequence and its context. This specimen belongs to a study of blood T cell repertoires in COVID-19. Looking at the study overall: Whether acute or convalescent, the COVID-19 samples came from the United States, Italy and Spain. PBMCs, B-cell-depleted T cells, or T cells were the source of the cDNA or gDNA that made up the material.

The CDR3 has 13 residues. Trimming removed 3 bases from V and 0 bases from J, with 5 bases in between. In the original workflow: Researchers report that nucleated cell counts were estimated from reference gene primer amplification. Using immunoSEQ multiplex PCR, the repertoire was profiled, and TCRdb retains in-frame clones only, with some absent. That table gives V, J and clone size, and the DNA gave D and trimming. The data hold under 250,000 clones, with more than 75% observed a single time. Followed over time, Seattle patients had been enrolled while infection was active. The V and J genes are TRBV12-3 or TRBV12-4 and TRBJ2-5; D not resolved. This clonotype was obtained from a man in his forties or fifties with COVID-19, enrolled during active disease. Sequencing input: peripheral blood. CDR3 in amino acids: CASSLTNQETQYF. The CDR3 DNA is TGTGCCAGCAGTTTGACAAACCAAGAGACCCAGTACTTC.